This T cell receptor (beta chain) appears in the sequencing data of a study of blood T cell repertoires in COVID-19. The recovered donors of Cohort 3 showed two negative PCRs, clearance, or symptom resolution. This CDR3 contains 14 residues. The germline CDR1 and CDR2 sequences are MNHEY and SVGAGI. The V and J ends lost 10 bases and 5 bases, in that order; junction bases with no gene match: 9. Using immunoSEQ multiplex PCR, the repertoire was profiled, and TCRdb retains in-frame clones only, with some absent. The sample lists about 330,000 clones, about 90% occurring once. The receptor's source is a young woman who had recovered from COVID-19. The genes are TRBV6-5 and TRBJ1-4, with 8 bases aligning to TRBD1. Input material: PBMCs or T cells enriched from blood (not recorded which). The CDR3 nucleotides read TGTGCCACCAACAGGGGGAGGGTGAATGAAAAACTGTTTTTT. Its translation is CATNRGRVNEKLFF.